This section outlines one T cell receptor beta chain sequence together with its context. The PCR ran on 60 Vbeta and 13 Jbeta primers. The protocol was immunoSEQ multiplex PCR, while the TCRdb copy is restricted to in-frame clones and leaves out a portion. The sample carries 150,000 or so clones, 77% recorded once. CDR3 length equals 15 residues. V dropped 6 bases and J dropped 0 bases, with 13 bases sitting between them. Germline values: CDR1 SGDLS, CDR2 YYNGEE. The data derive from a study of cytomegalovirus exposure and HLA in healthy donors. This chain links TRBV9 with TRBJ2-1; no definite D call. The clonotype was recovered from a male donor in good health and CMV-seronegative. Sequenced: PBMCs. The CDR3 sequence is CASTNSPSSYNEQFF. For the CDR3, the DNA is TGTGCCAGCACAAATTCTCCCAGCTCCTACAATGAGCAGTTCTTC.